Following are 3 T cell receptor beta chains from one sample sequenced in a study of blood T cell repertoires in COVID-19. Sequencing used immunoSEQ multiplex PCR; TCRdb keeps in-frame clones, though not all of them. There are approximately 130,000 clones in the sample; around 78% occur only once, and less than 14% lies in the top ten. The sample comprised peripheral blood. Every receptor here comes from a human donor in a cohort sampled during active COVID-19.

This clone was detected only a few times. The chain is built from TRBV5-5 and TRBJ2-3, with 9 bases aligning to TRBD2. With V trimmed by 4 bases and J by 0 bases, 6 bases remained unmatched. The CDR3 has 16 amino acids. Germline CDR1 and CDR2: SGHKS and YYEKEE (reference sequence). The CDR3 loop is CASSTVAGASTDTQYF. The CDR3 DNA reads TGTGCCAGCAGCACCGTAGCGGGGGCGAGCACAGATACGCAGTATTTT.

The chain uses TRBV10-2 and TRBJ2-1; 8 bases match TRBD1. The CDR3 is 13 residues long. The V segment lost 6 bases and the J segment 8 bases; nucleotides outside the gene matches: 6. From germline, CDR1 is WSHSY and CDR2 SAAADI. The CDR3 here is CASRHRGQDEQFF. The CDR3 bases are TGCGCCAGCAGGCACAGGGGACAGGATGAGCAGTTCTTC.

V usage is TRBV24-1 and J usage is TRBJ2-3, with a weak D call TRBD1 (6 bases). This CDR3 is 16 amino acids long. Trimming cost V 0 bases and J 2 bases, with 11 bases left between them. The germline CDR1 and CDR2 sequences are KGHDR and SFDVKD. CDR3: CATSDLDRRSTDTQYF. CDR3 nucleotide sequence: TGTGCCACCAGTGATTTGGACAGGAGGTCCACAGATACGCAGTATTTT.